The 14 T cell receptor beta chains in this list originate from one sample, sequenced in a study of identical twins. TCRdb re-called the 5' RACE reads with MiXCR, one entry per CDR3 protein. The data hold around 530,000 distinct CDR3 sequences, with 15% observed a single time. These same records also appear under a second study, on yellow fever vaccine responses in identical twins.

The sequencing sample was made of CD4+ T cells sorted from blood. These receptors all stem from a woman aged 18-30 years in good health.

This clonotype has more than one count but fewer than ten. This CDR3 is CASSTLNYNEQFF. CDR3 in DNA: TGTGCCAGCAGTACCCTAAATTACAATGAGCAGTTCTTC. The chain is built from TRBV12-3 or TRBV12-4 and TRBJ2-1, with D unclear. The CDR3 runs to 13 residues. V was shortened by 5 bases and J by 4 bases, with 9 bases between the two germline ends.

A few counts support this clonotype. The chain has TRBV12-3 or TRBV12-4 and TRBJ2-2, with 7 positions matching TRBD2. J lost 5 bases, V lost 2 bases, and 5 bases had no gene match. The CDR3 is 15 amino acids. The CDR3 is CASSLLGEGTGELFF. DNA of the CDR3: TGTGCCAGCAGTTTACTGGGGGAGGGGACCGGGGAGCTGTTTTTT.

The CDR3 nucleotides are TGCGCCAGCAGCCAGGACTTGGACTCCTACGAGCAGTACTTC. It is translated as CASSQDLDSYEQYF. This sequence joins TRBV5-1 and TRBJ2-7, with D perhaps matching TRBD2 (5 bases). The CDR3 covers 14 residues. Trimming stripped 4 bases from V and 0 bases from J, with 11 bases between. Germline-derived CDR1 and CDR2 are SGHRS and YFSETQ. The full variable domain, its missing parts supplied by reference TRBV5-1 and TRBJ2-7, is KAGVTQTPRYLIKTRGQQVTLSCSPISGHRSVSWYQQTPGQGLQFLFEYFSETQRNKGNFPGRFSGRQFSNSRSEMNVSTLELGDSALYLCASSQDLDSYEQYFGPGTRLTVT.

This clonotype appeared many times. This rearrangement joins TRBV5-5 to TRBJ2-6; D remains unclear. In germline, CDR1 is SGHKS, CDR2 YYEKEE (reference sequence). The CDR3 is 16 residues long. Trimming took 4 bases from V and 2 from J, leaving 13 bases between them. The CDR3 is CASSVIRNPGANVLTF. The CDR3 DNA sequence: TGTGCCAGCAGCGTTATCAGGAACCCTGGGGCCAACGTCCTGACTTTC.

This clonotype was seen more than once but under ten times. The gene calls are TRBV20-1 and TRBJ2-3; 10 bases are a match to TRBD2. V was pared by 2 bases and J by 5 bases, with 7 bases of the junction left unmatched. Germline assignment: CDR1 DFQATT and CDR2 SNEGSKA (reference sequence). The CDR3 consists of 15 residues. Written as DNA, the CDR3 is TGCAGTGCTAGAAAGAGCGGGGGGGCAGGAGATACGCAGTATTTT. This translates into CSARKSGGAGDTQYF.

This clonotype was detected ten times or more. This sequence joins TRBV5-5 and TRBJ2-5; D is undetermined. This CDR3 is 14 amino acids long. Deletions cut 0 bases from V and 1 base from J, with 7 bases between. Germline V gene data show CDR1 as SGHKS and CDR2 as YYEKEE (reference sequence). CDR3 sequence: CASSLGPSQETQYF. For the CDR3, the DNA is TGTGCCAGCAGCTTGGGACCCTCCCAAGAGACCCAGTACTTC.

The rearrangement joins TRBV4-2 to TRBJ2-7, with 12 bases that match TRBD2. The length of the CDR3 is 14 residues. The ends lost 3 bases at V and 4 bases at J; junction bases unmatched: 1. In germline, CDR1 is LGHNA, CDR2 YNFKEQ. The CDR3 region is CASSQTSGRYEQYF. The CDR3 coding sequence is TGTGCCAGCAGCCAGACTAGCGGGAGATACGAGCAGTACTTC.

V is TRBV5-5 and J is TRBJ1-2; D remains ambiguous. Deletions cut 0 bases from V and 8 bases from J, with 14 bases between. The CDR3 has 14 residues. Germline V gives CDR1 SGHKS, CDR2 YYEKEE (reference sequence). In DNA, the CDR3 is TGTGCCAGCAGCTTGGCTGGTATTAGTGGCGGCTACACCTTC. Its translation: CASSLAGISGGYTF.

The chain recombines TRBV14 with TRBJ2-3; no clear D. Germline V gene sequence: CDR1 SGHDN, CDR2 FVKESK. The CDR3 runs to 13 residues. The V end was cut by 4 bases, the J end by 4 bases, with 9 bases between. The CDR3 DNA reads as TGTGCCAGCAGCCCGAACCTCCCAGATACGCAGTATTTT. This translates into CASSPNLPDTQYF.

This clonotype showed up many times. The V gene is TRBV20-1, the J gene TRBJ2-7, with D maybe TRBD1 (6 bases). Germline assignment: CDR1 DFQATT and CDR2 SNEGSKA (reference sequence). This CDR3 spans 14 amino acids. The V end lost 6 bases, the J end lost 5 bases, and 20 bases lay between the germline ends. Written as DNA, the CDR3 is TGCAGTGCCCCCATGGGCAGGGGAGACGACGAGCAGTACGTC. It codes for CSAPMGRGDDEQYV.

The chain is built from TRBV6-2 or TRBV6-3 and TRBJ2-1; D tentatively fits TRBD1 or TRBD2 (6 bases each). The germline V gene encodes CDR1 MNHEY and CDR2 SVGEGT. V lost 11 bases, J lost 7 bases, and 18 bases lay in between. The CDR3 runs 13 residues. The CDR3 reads CACLEGGRNEQFF. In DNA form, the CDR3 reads TGTGCCTGCTTAGAGGGGGGTAGGAATGAGCAGTTCTTC.

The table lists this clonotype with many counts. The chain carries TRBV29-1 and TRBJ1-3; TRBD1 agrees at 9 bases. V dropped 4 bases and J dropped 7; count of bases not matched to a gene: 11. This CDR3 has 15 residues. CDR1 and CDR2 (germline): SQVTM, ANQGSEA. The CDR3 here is CSVVAGTGRSNTIYF. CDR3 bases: TGCAGCGTTGTGGCCGGGACAGGGAGGTCGAACACCATATATTTT.

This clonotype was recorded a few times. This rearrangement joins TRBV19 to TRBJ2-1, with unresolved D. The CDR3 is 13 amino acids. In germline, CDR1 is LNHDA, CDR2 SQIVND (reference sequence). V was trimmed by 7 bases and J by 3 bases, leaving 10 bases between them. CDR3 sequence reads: CASIGSLYNEQFF. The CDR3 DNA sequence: TGTGCCAGTATCGGTTCTCTCTACAATGAGCAGTTCTTC.

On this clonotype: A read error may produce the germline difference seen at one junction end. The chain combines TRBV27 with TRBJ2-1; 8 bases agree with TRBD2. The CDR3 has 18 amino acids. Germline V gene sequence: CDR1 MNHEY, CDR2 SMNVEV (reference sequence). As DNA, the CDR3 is TGTGCCAGCTGTTTTATTTCTCGTCTGGCGGGAGGCAGGGATGAGCAGTTCTTC. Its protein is CASCFISRLAGGRDEQFF.